This T cell receptor (beta chain) came from a study of T-cell memory formation after mild COVID-19. Many counts were recorded for this clonotype. Its antigen is still unknown. Study-wide points: CD4/CD8 balance held among clones contracting day 15 to 85, and later expanders leaned CD4+.

TCRalpha and TCRbeta libraries used 5'RACE with constant-segment primers and UMIs. TCRdb independently ran MiXCR on the 5' RACE reads; one entry per CDR3 protein. The data show approximately 7,400 distinct CDR3 sequences, less than 75% seen once. The germline CDR1 and CDR2 sequences are SGHVS and FNYEAQ. The CDR3 runs 15 residues. Trimming removed 7 bases from V and 2 bases from J, with 16 bases in between. The sequenced material came from PBMCs or a T cell subset sorted from them (not recorded which). The receptor was isolated from an adult who had mild COVID-19 (a few samples of this study predate the infection). Cell type and time point are not known. V is TRBV7-6 and J is TRBJ2-3, with D possibly being TRBD2 (5 bases). The CDR3 nucleotides read TGTGCCAGCACCGAAGCGGCCTACCACACAGATACGCAGTATTTT. Its translation: CASTEAAYHTDTQYF.